The 15 T cell receptor beta chains presented below share a single source sample, sequenced in a study of response to subunit inactivated influenza vaccine. TCRdb reanalysed the RT-PCR reads using MiXCR and keeps one entry per CDR3 protein. The table lists hundreds of thousands of distinct CDR3 sequences, approximately 15% of them singletons. The input for sequencing was PBMCs from blood, taken about 14 days before vaccination. These receptor sequences come from a man aged 50-59 years who received an inactivated influenza vaccine.

V gene TRBV11-2 combines with J gene TRBJ2-1; 9 bases fit TRBD2. The germline CDR1 and CDR2 sequences are SGHAT and FQNNGV. Trimming cost V 2 bases and J 5 bases; bases outside gene matches: 10. The CDR3 is 17 residues long. The CDR3 reads CASSLPRGVAGDNEQFF. The CDR3 DNA reads TGTGCCAGCAGCTTACCCCGGGGGGTAGCGGGGGACAATGAGCAGTTCTTC.

The chain has TRBV6-1 and TRBJ2-7, with D perhaps TRBD2 (7 bases). Trimming took 6 bases from V and 3 from J, leaving 18 bases between them. The CDR3 is made up of 15 amino acids. CDR1 is MNHNS, CDR2 SASEGT, per germline. The CDR3 spells CASRPGQGGGYEQYF. As DNA, the CDR3 is TGTGCCAGCAGACCCGGACAAGGGGGGGGCTACGAGCAGTACTTC.

This clonotype was recorded a few times. This rearrangement joins TRBV5-5 to TRBJ1-2; D gene uncertain. The CDR3 covers 13 residues. Trimming removed 6 bases at V and 8 bases at J, with 17 bases between. Germline V gene sequence: CDR1 SGHKS, CDR2 YYEKEE (reference sequence). The CDR3 reads CASTVFLDRGYTF. For the CDR3, the DNA is TGTGCCAGCACCGTTTTCCTGGATAGGGGCTACACCTTC.

A few counts support this clonotype. This chain uses TRBV20-1 with TRBJ1-4; no clear D. The germline V gene has CDR1 DFQATT and CDR2 SNEGSKA (reference sequence). V lost 2 bases to trimming and J lost 4 bases, with 8 bases between them. The CDR3 covers 13 residues. CDR3 sequence: CSARSPSNEKLFF. DNA of the CDR3: TGCAGTGCTAGAAGTCCGAGTAATGAAAAACTGTTTTTT.

The chain has TRBV25-1 and TRBJ2-1; D might be TRBD1 (7 bases). CDR1 MGHDK and CDR2 SYGVNS come from the germline V gene. V was trimmed by 4 bases and J by 4 bases, leaving 14 bases between them. The CDR3 extends over 15 amino acids. As DNA, the CDR3 is TGTGCCAGCAGTGGACAGGGACTTCTTTACAATGAGCAGTTCTTC. This codes for CASSGQGLLYNEQFF.

Ten or more counts support this clonotype. The chain combines TRBV27 with TRBJ2-1; D is possibly TRBD1 or TRBD2 (5 bases each). V shed 3 bases and J shed 7 bases, with 22 bases lying between them. Germline CDR1 reads MNHEY; CDR2 reads SMNVEV (reference sequence). The CDR3 loop spans 17 amino acids. The CDR3 sequence is CASSFVTGRPGTNEQFF. The DNA for the CDR3 is TGTGCCAGCAGTTTTGTCACGGGCCGCCCAGGGACGAATGAGCAGTTCTTC.

This clonotype was observed a handful of times. The rearrangement links TRBV12-3 or TRBV12-4 to TRBJ1-1; 7 nucleotides agree with TRBD1. V lost 1 base, J lost 0 bases, and 2 bases stayed unmatched. This CDR3 contains 15 residues. This chain's CDR3 is CASSLEQGLNTEAFF. CDR3 coding DNA: TGTGCCAGCAGTTTAGAACAGGGGTTGAACACTGAAGCTTTCTTT.

This clonotype was recorded a few times. The chain links TRBV4-3 to TRBJ2-3; 9 bases are a match to TRBD2. The germline V gene encodes CDR1 LGHNA and CDR2 YSLEER. The CDR3 spans 17 residues. The V and J ends lost 4 bases and 7 bases, in that order; junction bases with no gene match: 15. This CDR3 reads CASSPLGFSGGLNTQYF. The DNA of the CDR3 is TGCGCCAGCAGCCCTCTGGGATTTAGCGGGGGCCTCAATACGCAGTATTTT.

This clonotype was seen ten or more times. The gene calls are TRBV27 and TRBJ2-7; no reliable D call. Germline CDR1 is MNHEY and CDR2 is SMNVEV (reference sequence). V dropped 2 bases and J dropped 3 bases, with 14 bases sitting between them. The CDR3 contains 15 residues. CDR3 amino acids: CASSLNRPPGYEQYF. CDR3 sequence (DNA): TGTGCCAGCAGTTTAAATAGACCCCCAGGCTACGAGCAGTACTTC.

This clonotype was detected a few times. The chain combines TRBV25-1 with TRBJ1-3; a possible D gene is TRBD1 (6 bases). CDR1 and CDR2 from the germline V gene are MGHDK and SYGVNS. The CDR3 length is 22 residues. The V end was cut by 5 bases, the J end by 0 bases, with 32 bases between. The CDR3, as DNA: TGTGCCAGCAGTACCAACCACATCAGGGGAATGTTCCTCTTGAGCTCTGGAAACACCATATATTTT. It yields the protein CASSTNHIRGMFLLSSGNTIYF.

V and J are TRBV29-1 and TRBJ1-4; unclear D gene. V was trimmed by 6 bases and J by 8 bases, leaving 16 bases between them. CDR3 length: 13 residues. Germline CDR1 reads SQVTM; CDR2 reads ANQGSEA. The chain's CDR3 is CSVRRGVGEKLFF. The CDR3 nucleotides read TGCAGCGTCCGTCGCGGGGTAGGAGAAAAACTGTTTTTT.

This clonotype appeared once. The chain links TRBV5-1 to TRBJ2-3, with a tentative D call TRBD1 (5 bases). This CDR3 has 14 residues. V lost 5 bases, J lost 0 bases, and 10 bases lay in between. Germline-derived CDR1 and CDR2 are SGHRS and YFSETQ. Written as DNA, the CDR3 is TGCGCCAGCAGGCCGGCAGGGAGCACAGATACGCAGTATTTT. It translates to CASRPAGSTDTQYF.

This clonotype has more than one count but fewer than ten. The rearrangement joins TRBV12-3 or TRBV12-4 to TRBJ1-1; D is unresolved. Trimming took off 3 bases at V and 4 bases at J, with 12 bases between the two ends. CDR3 length equals 14 residues. The CDR3 coding sequence is TGTGCCAGCAGTTTCGCCTCCCTGGGCACTGAAGCTTTCTTT. It encodes CASSFASLGTEAFF.

This clonotype turned up a few times. This chain links TRBV7-9 with TRBJ2-2; D unresolved. Trimming took off 4 bases at V and 0 bases at J, with 9 bases between the two ends. Germline V CDR1 and CDR2: SEHNR, FQNEAQ (reference sequence). CDR3 size: 15 residues. This CDR3 is CASSSRAPNTGELFF. The CDR3 DNA reads as TGTGCCAGCAGCTCCCGGGCCCCGAACACCGGGGAGCTGTTTTTT.

The gene calls are TRBV7-2 and TRBJ1-4; D may be TRBD1 (5 bases). The germline gives CDR1 SGHTA, CDR2 FQGNSA. This CDR3 has 15 amino acids. Trimming left V 5 bases short and J 8 bases short, with 18 bases between. CDR3 sequence reads: CASSLVGGGEEKLFF. CDR3 nucleotide sequence: TGTGCCAGCAGCCTTGTGGGGGGGGGAGAAGAAAAACTGTTTTTT.